This note documents a single T cell receptor (beta chain) sequence. Across several immunoSEQ plates, the genomic DNA of each subset was split evenly. Using immunoSEQ multiplex PCR, the repertoire was profiled, and TCRdb retains in-frame clones only, with some absent. The sample shows fewer than 1.6 million clones, approximately 98.5% of them seen only once. The entry originates in a study of shared clonotypes between healthy human individuals. Germline loops: CDR1 LGHNA, CDR2 YNFKEQ. V was trimmed by 0 bases and J by 2 bases, leaving 10 bases between them. CDR3 length: 15 residues. The specimen sequenced was naive CD4+ T cells sorted from blood. Stated subset: CD45RA+ positively selected. The J gene is TRBJ2-5, the V gene TRBV4-2; D is perhaps TRBD2 (5 bases). This clonotype originated in a man aged 30 to 45 in good health. For the CDR3, the DNA is TGTGCCAGCAGCCAAGATGGAGGTAAACAAGAGACCCAGTACTTC. Translation gives CASSQDGGKQETQYF.